This entry is about one T cell receptor (beta chain). This record comes from a study of T cell responses to AZD1222 COVID-19 vaccine. Assay: immunoSEQ multiplex PCR; the TCRdb copy retains only in-frame clones and omits some. The sample comprises 140,000 or so clones, 85% to 95% of which are singletons, and approximately 12% rests with the top ten. The germline gives CDR1 LNHDA, CDR2 SQIVND (reference sequence). Between the trimmed V and J ends, which lost 4 bases and 4 bases, there was a span of 16 bases. The CDR3 is 15 residues long. The clonotype comes from an adult who had recovered from COVID-19. The chain uses TRBV19 and TRBJ1-1; D is possibly TRBD1 (5 bases). Sequencing used peripheral blood, obtained after recovery from COVID-19. The CDR3 DNA reads TGTGCCAGTAGTACCGACAGTTCCCGAAGCACTGAAGCTTTCTTT. Protein product: CASSTDSSRSTEAFF.